These 23 T cell receptor beta chains originate from one sample sequenced in a study of cytomegalovirus exposure and HLA in healthy donors. Researchers ran the PCR with 60 Vbeta and 13 Jbeta primers. This table comes from immunoSEQ multiplex PCR, and its TCRdb copy is limited to in-frame clones, with some not included. The sample has 170,000 or so clones, over 65% seen once. Sequenced material: PBMCs. The source is a woman aged 25 to 39 in good health and CMV-seropositive.

This clone has a handful of counts. The chain is built from TRBV27 and TRBJ2-7, with TRBD1 matching 8 bases. Germline-derived CDR1 and CDR2 are MNHEY and SMNVEV (reference sequence). V was pared by 0 bases and J by 2 bases, with 6 bases of the junction left unmatched. CDR3 length equals 16 residues. The CDR3 spells CASSLSIGDRTYEQYF. The CDR3 nucleotides read TGTGCCAGCAGTTTATCAATAGGGGACAGGACCTACGAGCAGTACTTC.

The chain recombines TRBV10-3 with TRBJ1-3; 8 bases agree with TRBD1. Germline CDR1 ENHRY, CDR2 SYGVKD. After removal of 6 bases from V and 2 bases from J, the junction contained 9 bases not matched to a gene. This CDR3 is 16 amino acids long. CDR3 amino acids: CAIRGPQGATGNTIYF. The CDR3 DNA sequence: TGTGCCATCAGGGGCCCCCAGGGGGCGACTGGAAACACCATATATTTT.

J is TRBJ1-1 and V is TRBV2; D is undetermined. The CDR3 is 13 amino acids. Germline assignment: CDR1 SNHLY and CDR2 FYNNEI. Trimming shortened V by 2 bases and J by 2 bases, and 6 bases separated the two germline ends. CDR3 loop: CASSEYRNTEAFF. The CDR3 region has the DNA TGTGCCAGCAGTGAATACAGAAACACTGAAGCTTTCTTT.

This chain joins TRBV27 and TRBJ2-1; 11 bases align to TRBD2. After removal of 2 bases from V and 3 bases from J, the junction contained 0 bases not matched to a gene. The CDR3 is made up of 15 amino acids. Germline CDR1 MNHEY, CDR2 SMNVEV (reference sequence). The CDR3 nucleotides read TGTGCCAGCAGTTTAACTAGCGGGAGCTACAATGAGCAGTTCTTC. Amino acids: CASSLTSGSYNEQFF.

This clone appeared a single time. The chain recombines TRBV27 with TRBJ2-7, with 7 positions matching TRBD1. The CDR3 length is 14 residues. J gave up 3 bases and V 3 bases, and 5 bases lay outside the gene matches. CDR1 MNHEY and CDR2 SMNVEV come from the germline V gene (reference sequence). DNA of the CDR3: TGTGCCAGCAGTTTTCGACAGGGTGGCTACGAGCAGTACTTC. The encoded protein is CASSFRQGGYEQYF.

The V gene is TRBV6-5, the J gene TRBJ2-2; D not resolved. V was trimmed by 1 base and J by 5 bases, leaving 14 bases between them. CDR1 and CDR2 from the germline V gene are MNHEY and SVGAGI. This CDR3 spans 16 amino acids. The CDR3 DNA reads TGTGCCAGCAGTTACTTGGGCCCCTCGGAAACCGGGGAGCTGTTTTTT. Amino acids: CASSYLGPSETGELFF.

The V call is TRBV7-2, the J call TRBJ1-2; TRBD1 might be the D (5 bases). V lost 0 bases, J lost 6 bases, and 14 bases lay in between. The germline gives CDR1 SGHTA, CDR2 FQGNSA. This CDR3 is built from 15 residues. CDR3 in amino acids: CASSLALAGDNGYTF. CDR3 bases: TGTGCCAGCAGCTTAGCGTTGGCGGGGGATAATGGCTACACCTTC.

The DNA of the CDR3 is TGCGCCAGCAGATCGGGACAGGGGCCAGATACGCAGTATTTT. Translated, it gives CASRSGQGPDTQYF. The chain employs TRBV5-1 and TRBJ2-3, with 10 positions matching TRBD1. V lost 5 bases, J lost 4 bases, and 4 bases stayed unmatched. In germline, CDR1 is SGHRS, CDR2 YFSETQ. This CDR3 has 14 residues.

This clone was detected a few times. The chain links TRBV2 to TRBJ2-5; TRBD1 matches at 10 bases. Germline values: CDR1 SNHLY, CDR2 FYNNEI. The CDR3 has 14 amino acids. J gave up 5 bases and V 4 bases, and 4 bases lay outside the gene matches. Here the CDR3 DNA reads TGTGCCAGCAGTGCGGGACAGGGGTGGGAGACCCAGTACTTC. This translates into CASSAGQGWETQYF.

This chain connects TRBV7-9 to TRBJ1-2; 8 bases are a match to TRBD1. The V gene's germline CDR1 is SEHNR and CDR2 FQNEAQ (reference sequence). This CDR3 contains 14 residues. The V gene end was trimmed by 3 bases and the J gene end by 10 bases; junction bases not matched to a gene: 10. CDR3 residues: CASSFGQGMELYTF. The CDR3 DNA follows: TGTGCCAGCAGCTTCGGACAGGGAATGGAACTCTACACCTTC.

This clone was counted between two and nine times. The gene calls are TRBV11-2 and TRBJ1-5; TRBD1 agrees at 9 bases. CDR1 is SGHAT, CDR2 FQNNGV, per germline. V lost 6 bases to trimming and J lost 1 base; unmatched junction nucleotides: 4. The length of the CDR3 is 15 residues. The CDR3 loop is CASSRDRESNQPQHF. CDR3 bases: TGTGCCAGCAGTCGGGACAGGGAAAGCAATCAGCCCCAGCATTTT.

The CDR3 DNA reads as TGTGCCAGCAGTCCGGGACAGATGACCTATGGCTACACCTTC. The encoded protein is CASSPGQMTYGYTF. This chain uses TRBV6-1 with TRBJ1-2; 7 nucleotides line up with TRBD1. The CDR3 contains 14 residues. The J segment lost 4 bases and the V segment lost 5 bases, leaving 7 bases of the junction unmatched. The germline gives CDR1 MNHNS, CDR2 SASEGT.

This clone was counted between two and nine times. CDR3 amino acids: CASSQEAIGVGDTQYF. The DNA of the CDR3 is TGCGCCAGCAGCCAAGAGGCCATAGGAGTGGGAGATACGCAGTATTTT. The chain couples TRBV4-1 to TRBJ2-3; D gene ambiguous. The CDR3 has 16 amino acids. Germline V gives CDR1 MGHRA, CDR2 YSYEKL. With 0 bases removed from V and 5 bases from J, the gap between germline ends came to 15 bases.

The J gene is TRBJ1-2, the V gene TRBV25-1, with D tentatively TRBD1 (5 bases). Trimming removed 1 base from V and 8 bases from J, with 17 bases in between. CDR3 length: 15 amino acids. Germline-derived CDR1 and CDR2 are MGHDK and SYGVNS. The CDR3 reads CASSEFGDQGWGYTF. The CDR3 DNA reads TGTGCCAGCAGTGAATTTGGGGATCAGGGATGGGGCTACACCTTC.

The chain combines TRBV5-1 with TRBJ2-7; tentatively, D is TRBD1 (5 bases). The CDR3 sequence is 13 residues long. Germline V CDR1 and CDR2: SGHRS, YFSETQ. V lost 5 bases and J 4 bases, leaving 13 bases between the germline ends. The CDR3 nucleotides are TGCGCCAGCAGTTACGGCAGGGAATACGAGCAGTACTTC. It specifies CASSYGREYEQYF. The entire variable domain, with the rest obtained from reference TRBV5-1 and TRBJ2-7, is as follows: KAGVTQTPRYLIKTRGQQVTLSCSPISGHRSVSWYQQTPGQGLQFLFEYFSETQRNKGNFPGRFSGRQFSNSRSEMNVSTLELGDSALYLCASSYGREYEQYFGPGTRLTVT.

The rearrangement joins TRBV9 to TRBJ2-1; D is perhaps TRBD2 (5 bases). The CDR3 is 15 residues long. Between the trimmed V and J ends, which lost 0 bases and 1 base, there was a span of 8 bases. The germline V gene encodes CDR1 SGDLS and CDR2 YYNGEE. The CDR3 protein is CASSVGRASYNEQFF. CDR3 DNA: TGTGCCAGCAGCGTAGGGCGGGCTTCCTACAATGAGCAGTTCTTC.

The chain couples TRBV6-1 to TRBJ2-1; 7 bases are a match to TRBD1. Germline loops: CDR1 MNHNS, CDR2 SASEGT. This CDR3 spans 14 amino acids. The V gene end was trimmed by 5 bases and the J gene end by 6 bases; junction bases not matched to a gene: 7. DNA for the CDR3: TGTGCCAGCAGTCACCGGGACAGAGGCAATGAGCAGTTCTTC. The encoded protein is CASSHRDRGNEQFF.

The V call is TRBV28, the J call TRBJ2-3; D unresolved. The V end lost 5 bases, the J end lost 4 bases, and 7 bases lay between the germline ends. CDR3 length: 12 residues. Germline V CDR1 and CDR2: MDHEN, SYDVKM. The CDR3 nucleotides read TGTGCCAGCAGTCCCCCCTCAGATACGCAGTATTTT. Translated: CASSPPSDTQYF.

The gene calls are TRBV6-5 and TRBJ1-1, with 11 bases lining up with TRBD1. V was clipped by 5 bases and J by 6 bases; unmatched bases: 2. Germline values: CDR1 MNHEY, CDR2 SVGAGI. The CDR3 consists of 13 residues. The CDR3 protein is CASSRTGGPEAFF. CDR3 nucleotides: TGTGCCAGCAGTCGGACAGGGGGCCCTGAAGCTTTCTTT.

In DNA, the CDR3 is TGTGCCTGGAGTGCCACCAGGGCCGGGGAGCTGTTTTTT. Protein product: CAWSATRAGELFF. The J gene is TRBJ2-2, the V gene TRBV30, with TRBD1 as a possible D gene (5 bases). This CDR3 is 13 amino acids long. The ends were cut back, 1 base at V and 6 bases at J, with 9 bases in the middle. Germline V gene sequence: CDR1 GTSNPN, CDR2 SVGIG (reference sequence).

The V call is TRBV10-3, the J call TRBJ2-4; 8 bases map to TRBD1. The CDR3 sequence is 19 residues long. Per germline, CDR1 ENHRY and CDR2 SYGVKD. V lost 2 bases, J lost 0 bases, and 12 bases stayed unmatched. The chain's CDR3 is CAISEMGDGQGLAKNIQYF. Written as DNA, the CDR3 is TGTGCCATCAGTGAGATGGGGGATGGACAGGGACTAGCCAAAAACATTCAGTACTTC.

The chain links TRBV27 to TRBJ2-1; 9 bases line up with TRBD1. With V trimmed by 2 bases and J by 2 bases, 7 bases remained unmatched. The CDR3 spans 17 residues. CDR1 and CDR2 from the germline V gene are MNHEY and SMNVEV (reference sequence). The CDR3 bases are TGTGCCAGCAGTTTAGAAGAAGGGACAGGGACCTACAATGAGCAGTTCTTC. Residues: CASSLEEGTGTYNEQFF.

The J gene is TRBJ2-1, the V gene TRBV6-5; TRBD2 aligns across 16 bases. Germline lookup yields CDR1 MNHEY and CDR2 SVGAGI. The ends lost 0 bases at V and 12 bases at J; junction bases unmatched: 5. The CDR3 loop spans 16 amino acids. CDR3 nucleotides: TGTGCCAGCAGTTACTCGATAGGGACTAGCGGGGGGGGGCAGTTCTTC. It encodes CASSYSIGTSGGGQFF.